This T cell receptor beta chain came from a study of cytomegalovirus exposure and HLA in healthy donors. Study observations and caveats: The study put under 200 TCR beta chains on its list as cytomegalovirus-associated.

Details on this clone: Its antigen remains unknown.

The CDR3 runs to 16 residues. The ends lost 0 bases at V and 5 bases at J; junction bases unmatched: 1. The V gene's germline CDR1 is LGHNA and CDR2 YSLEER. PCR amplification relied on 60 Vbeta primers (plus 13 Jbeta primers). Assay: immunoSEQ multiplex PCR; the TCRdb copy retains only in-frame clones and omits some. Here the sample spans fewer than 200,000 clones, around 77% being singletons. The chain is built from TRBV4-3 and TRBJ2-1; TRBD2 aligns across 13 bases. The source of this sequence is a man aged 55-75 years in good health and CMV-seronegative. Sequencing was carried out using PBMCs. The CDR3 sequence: CASSQEGLAGNNEQFF. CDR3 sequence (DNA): TGCGCCAGCAGCCAAGAGGGACTAGCGGGAAACAATGAGCAGTTCTTC.